Listed here is a single T cell receptor (beta chain). The data were taken from a study of blood T cell repertoires in COVID-19. Background on the study: Samples taken during acute and convalescent COVID-19 were collected in the United States, Italy and Spain.

CDR1 and CDR2 (germline): WSHSY, SAAADI. The V gene end was trimmed by 3 bases and the J gene end by 3 bases; junction bases not matched to a gene: 5. This CDR3 contains 15 residues. TCRdb keeps only in-frame clones here, not all; method: immunoSEQ multiplex PCR. Here the sample spans around 200,000 clones, approximately 87% being singletons. The origin of this receptor is a man between 65 and 85 years old with active or convalescent COVID-19. The material sequenced was peripheral blood. The V and J genes are TRBV10-2 and TRBJ2-3; 8 bases match TRBD1. As DNA, the CDR3 is TGCGCCAGCAGTGAAGGGGACAGGAGGACAGATACGCAGTATTTT. It codes for CASSEGDRRTDTQYF.